The 6 T cell receptor beta chains below come from one sample, sequenced in a study of T cells after yellow fever vaccination (dated by TCRdb to between 2018 and 2021). The protocol used for the library was 5' RACE. This sample was sequenced with an Illumina HiSeq 2500. TCRdb took the public reads, trimmed them with fastp at Q25, ran MiXCR for clone calling and kept in-frame beta chains. Rows are combined by CDR3 protein, so each entry shows the most common genes and DNA. Across this sample there are some 320,000 distinct CDR3 sequences, with 8.7% seen only once. Roughly 18% of the sample is in the top ten clones. The intended sense of this specimen's treatment or condition label: live attenuated yellow fever vaccine strain. The starting material was PBMCs, obtained on the day of the first yellow fever vaccination. The receptors were sampled from a man between 18 and 29 years old who received the YFV17D yellow fever vaccine.

This clonotype appeared a few times. The chain has TRBV2 and TRBJ2-5; D is possibly TRBD2 (6 bases). The CDR3 contains 15 residues. Trimming pared 3 bases from V and 1 base from J, leaving 12 bases between. Looked up from germline, CDR1 is SNHLY and CDR2 is FYNNEI. Here the CDR3 reads CASSEGLAAQETQYF. CDR3 DNA: TGTGCCAGCAGTGAGGGGTTAGCGGCCCAAGAGACCCAGTACTTC. The whole variable domain, remainder taken from reference TRBV2 and TRBJ2-5, is EPEVTQTPSHQVTQMGQEVILRCVPISNHLYFYWYRQILGQKVEFLVSFYNNEISEKSEIFDDQFSVERPDGSNFTLKIRSTKLEDSAMYFCASSEGLAAQETQYFGPGTRLLVL.

The sample holds a few counts of this clonotype. This chain links TRBV10-3 with TRBJ1-3, with D hard to call. The V and J ends lost 8 bases and 4 bases respectively, with 15 bases between them. There are 14 residues in the CDR3. CDR1 is ENHRY, CDR2 SYGVKD, per germline. The CDR3 protein is CAIGREGSGNTIYF. The CDR3 DNA follows: TGTGCCATCGGGAGGGAAGGGTCAGGAAACACCATATATTTT.

This clonotype was found a few times. This rearrangement joins TRBV20-1 to TRBJ1-5; tentatively, D is TRBD1 (5 bases). V gave up 1 base and J gave up 7 bases, with 17 bases separating them. Germline loops: CDR1 DFQATT, CDR2 SNEGSKA (reference sequence). CDR3 size: 15 residues. The CDR3: CSARVREYGHQPQHF. The CDR3 DNA sequence: TGCAGTGCTAGAGTCAGGGAATATGGCCACCAGCCCCAGCATTTT.

This clonotype was seen ten or more times. The chain couples TRBV7-9 to TRBJ2-1; D remains ambiguous. The CDR3 extends over 15 amino acids. The germline CDR1 and CDR2 sequences are SEHNR and FQNEAQ (reference sequence). The V and J ends lost 8 bases and 0 bases respectively, with 14 bases between them. CDR3 residues: CASRSQDSSYNEQFF. The CDR3 nucleotides are TGTGCCAGCCGCTCTCAGGATAGCTCCTACAATGAGCAGTTCTTC. The entire variable domain, with the rest obtained from reference TRBV7-9 and TRBJ2-1, is as follows: DTGVSQNPRHKITKRGQNVTFRCDPISEHNRLYWYRQTLGQGPEFLTYFQNEAQLEKSRLLSDRFSAERPKGSFSTLEIQRTEQGDSAMYLCASRSQDSSYNEQFFGPGTRLTVL.

Many counts were recorded for this clonotype. The rearrangement links TRBV4-1 to TRBJ1-1, with TRBD1 identical over 8 bases. The germline V gene has CDR1 MGHRA and CDR2 YSYEKL. The V gene end was trimmed by 1 base and the J gene end by 3 bases; junction bases not matched to a gene: 7. CDR3 length equals 16 residues. CDR3 amino acids: CASSQGGRGQDTEAFF. The CDR3 nucleotides are TGCGCCAGCAGCCAAGGGGGCAGGGGGCAGGACACTGAAGCTTTCTTT.

This clonotype was recorded at least ten times. The chain couples TRBV4-3 to TRBJ2-2; TRBD2 agrees at 13 bases. The CDR3 is made up of 18 amino acids. Trimming at V came to 4 bases and at J to 3 bases, leaving 8 bases not matched to a gene. Germline-derived CDR1 and CDR2 are LGHNA and YSLEER. For the CDR3, the DNA is TGCGCCAGCAGCCCCAGACTAGCGGGGGGATTGGACACCGGGGAGCTGTTTTTT. It yields the protein CASSPRLAGGLDTGELFF.